What follows are 30 T cell receptor beta chains derived from one specimen sequenced in a study of blood T cell repertoires in COVID-19. Libraries were prepared by immunoSEQ multiplex PCR; TCRdb keeps only in-frame clonotypes and omits some of them. The table includes 300,000 to 400,000 clones, approximately 89% detected once. The sample taken for sequencing was peripheral blood. Every receptor here comes from a young woman who had recovered from COVID-19.

This rearrangement joins TRBV7-2 to TRBJ2-5; D not resolved. Trimming cost V 1 base and J 1 base, with 10 bases left between them. The CDR3 spans 15 residues. CDR1 and CDR2 from the germline V gene are SGHTA and FQGNSA. CDR3 region: CASSLGSSRQETQYF. CDR3 nucleotide sequence: TGTGCCAGCAGCTTAGGAAGTAGCCGCCAAGAGACCCAGTACTTC.

CDR3 amino acids: CSASSGGPVDEQFF. The CDR3 DNA is TGCAGTGCTAGTTCGGGAGGGCCGGTCGACGAGCAGTTCTTC. The chain links TRBV20-1 to TRBJ2-1; 8 positions match TRBD2. CDR3 length: 14 amino acids. Germline CDR1 is DFQATT and CDR2 is SNEGSKA (reference sequence). J lost 10 bases, V lost 3 bases, and 11 bases had no gene match.

The V call is TRBV6-5, the J call TRBJ2-3; 8 bases map to TRBD2. The V gene end was trimmed by 1 base and the J gene end by 6 bases; junction bases not matched to a gene: 6. The CDR3 has 15 residues. In germline, CDR1 is MNHEY, CDR2 SVGAGI. This CDR3 is CASSYFAGGGDTQYF. The CDR3 region has the DNA TGTGCCAGCAGTTACTTTGCGGGAGGTGGGGATACGCAGTATTTT.

This clone was recorded a few times. The rearrangement uses TRBV9 and TRBJ1-5; D gene uncertain. Germline V gives CDR1 SGDLS, CDR2 YYNGEE. V gave up 0 bases and J gave up 6 bases, with 10 bases separating them. CDR3 length: 14 residues. The chain's CDR3 is CASSVEVGSQPQHF. The CDR3, as DNA: TGTGCCAGCAGCGTAGAAGTCGGGAGTCAGCCCCAGCATTTT.

The chain employs TRBV7-2 and TRBJ1-1; 7 bases align to TRBD1. V lost 5 bases to trimming and J lost 1 base; unmatched junction nucleotides: 7. The CDR3 spans 15 residues. The germline V gene encodes CDR1 SGHTA and CDR2 FQGNSA. The CDR3 region has the DNA TGTGCCAGCAGCCCACAGACAGGGAGGAACACTGAAGCTTTCTTT. Amino acid sequence: CASSPQTGRNTEAFF.

The J gene is TRBJ1-1, the V gene TRBV12-3 or TRBV12-4, with 7 bases aligning to TRBD1. V lost 5 bases to trimming and J lost 3 bases; unmatched junction nucleotides: 3. CDR3 length: 13 residues. The CDR3 sequence is CASSPQGYTEAFF. DNA for the CDR3: TGTGCCAGCAGTCCACAGGGGTACACTGAAGCTTTCTTT.

The chain combines TRBV5-1 with TRBJ1-5; TRBD1 matches at 11 bases. The CDR3 covers 17 residues. J gave up 2 bases and V 4 bases, and 8 bases lay outside the gene matches. CDR1 and CDR2 (germline): SGHRS, YFSETQ. The CDR3 sequence: CASSTGQGAWGNQPQHF. The CDR3 region has the DNA TGCGCCAGCAGCACAGGACAGGGGGCGTGGGGCAATCAGCCCCAGCATTTT.

The V and J genes are TRBV19 and TRBJ2-3; the match to TRBD1 covers 7 bases. CDR3 length: 15 amino acids. Germline trimming cut 1 base from V and 3 bases from J; bases unmatched to any gene: 4. Germline CDR1 LNHDA, CDR2 SQIVND (reference sequence). The CDR3 DNA reads as TGTGCCAGTAGTATAGGCGACAGGGCAACAGATACGCAGTATTTT. It encodes CASSIGDRATDTQYF.

The rearrangement joins TRBV7-9 to TRBJ2-5; no reliable D call. Germline CDR1 and CDR2: SEHNR and FQNEAQ (reference sequence). V was cut by 1 base and J by 2 bases, with 11 bases left in between. The CDR3 totals 15 residues. The DNA for the CDR3 is TGTGCCAGCAGCTTAGTAGGCGGTCCACAAGAGACCCAGTACTTC. Translating it yields CASSLVGGPQETQYF.

The chain combines TRBV4-1 with TRBJ2-6; D unclear. The V end was cut by 2 bases, the J end by 0 bases, with 8 bases between. Germline values: CDR1 MGHRA, CDR2 YSYEKL. The CDR3 runs 16 residues. The CDR3 protein is CASSQNSFSGANVLTF. In DNA form, the CDR3 reads TGCGCCAGCAGCCAAAACAGCTTCTCTGGGGCCAACGTCCTGACTTTC.

This clone was recorded once. The CDR3 spells CASRTRRGGAFF. In nucleotides, the CDR3 is TGTGCCAGCAGGACGAGGCGTGGTGGAGCTTTCTTT. V and J are TRBV7-9 and TRBJ1-1, with D uncertain. Germline loops: CDR1 SEHNR, CDR2 FQNEAQ (reference sequence). The CDR3 is 12 amino acids. V was clipped by 6 bases and J by 10 bases, with 15 bases between them.

This chain uses TRBV6-5 with TRBJ2-1; the match to TRBD1 covers 9 bases. Per the germline V gene, CDR1 is MNHEY and CDR2 is SVGAGI. Trimming took 6 bases from V and 1 from J; bases not matched to a gene: 4. The CDR3 is made up of 15 amino acids. Written as DNA, the CDR3 is TGTGCCAGCAGCCGGACAGGGGCATCCTACAATGAGCAGTTCTTC. Protein: CASSRTGASYNEQFF.

This clone has only one observation. This rearrangement joins TRBV2 to TRBJ1-3; a weak D match, TRBD1 (5 bases). The V gene lost 7 bases and the J gene lost 8 bases, with 15 bases spanning the gap. This CDR3 has 13 residues. From germline, CDR1 is SNHLY and CDR2 FYNNEI. The CDR3 DNA reads TGTGCCAGCACCAAAGAGACGGGGGACACCATATATTTT. Translation: CASTKETGDTIYF. The whole variable domain, filled in from reference TRBV2 and TRBJ1-3, reads EPEVTQTPSHQVTQMGQEVILRCVPISNHLYFYWYRQILGQKVEFLVSFYNNEISEKSEIFDDQFSVERPDGSNFTLKIRSTKLEDSAMYFCASTKETGDTIYFGEGSWLTVV.

The rearrangement joins TRBV7-6 to TRBJ2-2; TRBD1 agrees at 9 bases. V was pared by 2 bases and J by 5 bases, with 3 bases of the junction left unmatched. CDR3 length equals 15 residues. CDR1 and CDR2 (germline): SGHVS, FNYEAQ. CDR3: CASSLTGGGTGELFF. The DNA for the CDR3 is TGTGCCAGCAGCTTAACAGGGGGCGGGACCGGGGAGCTGTTTTTT.

The chain has TRBV11-3 and TRBJ2-1; 9 bases are a match to TRBD2. V lost 7 bases and J lost 1; bases outside the gene matches: 14. CDR1 and CDR2 (germline): SGHNT, YENEEA. The CDR3 covers 18 residues. As DNA, the CDR3 is TGTGCCAGCACCATAAGCGGGAGGTTCTCACCGTCCTACAATGAGCAGTTCTTC. As protein: CASTISGRFSPSYNEQFF.

The CDR3 DNA is TGTGCCTGGAGTGTACTGGGGGGGCTAAGCAATCAGCCCCAGCATTTT. It codes for CAWSVLGGLSNQPQHF. The chain is built from TRBV30 and TRBJ1-5, with a weak D call TRBD1 (6 bases). The length of the CDR3 is 16 residues. Trimming took 0 bases from V and 1 from J, leaving 13 bases between them. Germline CDR1 and CDR2: GTSNPN and SVGIG (reference sequence). The whole variable domain, remainder taken from reference TRBV30 and TRBJ1-5, is SQTIHQWPATLVQPVGSPLSLECTVEGTSNPNLYWYRQAAGRGLQLLFYSVGIGQISSEVPQNLSASRPQDRQFILSSKKLLLSDSGFYLCAWSVLGGLSNQPQHFGDGTRLSIL.

The chain is built from TRBV12-5 and TRBJ1-4; the D gene is possibly TRBD1 (5 bases). Germline V lookup: CDR1 LGHNT, CDR2 FRNRAP. V gave up 1 base and J gave up 8 bases, with 11 bases separating them. The CDR3 extends over 14 amino acids. The CDR3 DNA is TGTGCTAGTGGTTTGGACAGGTCAGAGGAAAAACTGTTTTTT. As protein: CASGLDRSEEKLFF.

The chain links TRBV6-2 or TRBV6-3 to TRBJ1-5; 7 nucleotides line up with TRBD1. CDR1 and CDR2 (germline): MNHEY, SVGEGT. The CDR3 has 16 residues. Trimming took 3 bases from V and 0 from J; bases not matched to a gene: 5. The CDR3 region is CASSYTDRSSNQPQHF. CDR3 DNA sequence: TGTGCCAGCAGTTATACGGACAGGAGTAGCAATCAGCCCCAGCATTTT.

The gene calls are TRBV19 and TRBJ1-5; TRBD1 aligns across 10 bases. The CDR3 runs 14 residues. Germline V gene lookup returns CDR1 LNHDA and CDR2 SQIVND (reference sequence). The J segment lost 6 bases and the V segment lost 11 bases, leaving 10 bases of the junction unmatched. Here the CDR3 DNA reads TGTGCCGGGGGGGACAGGGGTGTTACTCAGCCCCAGCATTTT. It is translated as CAGGDRGVTQPQHF.

The rearrangement links TRBV2 to TRBJ2-1; no firm D call. Per the germline V gene, CDR1 is SNHLY and CDR2 is FYNNEI. This CDR3 is 15 amino acids long. Trimming removed 3 bases at V and 2 bases at J, with 11 bases between. The CDR3 DNA reads as TGTGCCAGCAGTGATGATCGCGGAGCCTACAATGAGCAGTTCTTC. It codes for CASSDDRGAYNEQFF.

This chain uses TRBV9 with TRBJ2-3; D might be TRBD1 (5 bases). Trimming shortened V by 0 bases and J by 0 bases, and 11 bases separated the two germline ends. The CDR3 runs 16 residues. Germline-derived CDR1 and CDR2 are SGDLS and YYNGEE. The CDR3: CASSVGRTGSTDTQYF. The CDR3 DNA reads as TGTGCCAGCAGCGTAGGGCGCACAGGAAGCACAGATACGCAGTATTTT.

V is TRBV21-1 and J is TRBJ2-7; TRBD2 reflects the table's D call only, with no check against the DNA. TRBV21-1 is a pseudogene locus. The CDR3 runs to 16 residues. CDR3 loop: CASPPLRGTRCYEQYV. In DNA form, the CDR3 reads TGTGCCAGCCCACCATTGAGAGGAACTCGGTGCTACGAGCAGTACGTC.

This chain connects TRBV7-9 to TRBJ2-2, with TRBD1 identical over 7 bases. This CDR3 has 15 amino acids. Germline loops: CDR1 SEHNR, CDR2 FQNEAQ (reference sequence). The ends lost 5 bases at V and 1 base at J; junction bases unmatched: 4. The CDR3 is CASSPRGLNTGELFF. CDR3 coding DNA: TGTGCCAGCAGCCCAAGGGGGCTGAACACCGGGGAGCTGTTTTTT.

This chain connects TRBV15 to TRBJ2-1; D gene ambiguous. Germline CDR1 LNHNV, CDR2 YYDKDF (reference sequence). V was pared by 0 bases and J by 2 bases, with 8 bases between. The CDR3 length is 15 residues. For the CDR3, the DNA is TGTGCCACCAGCAGAGATCAGGCAGCCTACAATGAGCAGTTCTTC. Protein product: CATSRDQAAYNEQFF.

The rearrangement joins TRBV7-8 to TRBJ2-6, with TRBD1 matching 7 bases. The CDR3 contains 19 residues. Germline-derived CDR1 and CDR2 are SGHVS and FQNEAQ. After removal of 5 bases from V and 0 bases from J, the junction contained 13 bases not matched to a gene. Written as DNA, the CDR3 is TGTGCCAGCAGCGGCAATCTCGGACAGGAAAGCTCTGGGGCCAACGTCCTGACTTTC. It codes for CASSGNLGQESSGANVLTF.

The chain has TRBV18 and TRBJ2-1; tentative D call: TRBD2 (5 bases). V lost 1 base, J lost 4 bases, and 17 bases lay in between. The CDR3 runs 17 residues. CDR1 KGHSH and CDR2 LQKENI come from the germline V gene. The CDR3 reads CASSPLLGRLSYNEQFF. The CDR3 nucleotides read TGTGCCAGCTCACCACTACTTGGGAGATTGAGTTACAATGAGCAGTTCTTC.

CDR3 loop: CATSGTRMRPGELFF. The CDR3 coding sequence is TGTGCCACCAGTGGGACACGGATGAGGCCCGGGGAGCTGTTTTTT. The chain recombines TRBV24-1 with TRBJ2-2; a weak D match, TRBD1 (5 bases). Per germline, CDR1 KGHDR and CDR2 SFDVKD. With 5 bases removed from V and 6 bases from J, the gap between germline ends came to 15 bases. CDR3 length: 15 residues.

The chain recombines TRBV29-1 with TRBJ2-1; 9 bases match TRBD1. This CDR3 is built from 11 residues. Germline CDR1 and CDR2: SQVTM and ANQGSEA. V gave up 6 bases and J gave up 9 bases; unmatched junction bases: 3. Written as DNA, the CDR3 is TGCAGCGTAACAGGGGGCCTTGAGCAGTTCTTC. It specifies CSVTGGLEQFF.

The chain is built from TRBV9 and TRBJ1-3; D gene ambiguous. Germline V lookup: CDR1 SGDLS, CDR2 YYNGEE. V was shortened by 4 bases and J by 4 bases, with 18 bases between the two germline ends. The CDR3 is 16 amino acids. The CDR3 coding sequence is TGTGCCAGCAGCCCCTGGCCGGGGAGTTCCGGAAACACCATATATTTT. Translated: CASSPWPGSSGNTIYF.

This clone was counted only a few times. J is TRBJ2-5 and V is TRBV11-3, with D possibly TRBD1 on 6 matching bases. V was cut by 1 base and J by 0 bases, with 9 bases left in between. Germline-derived CDR1 and CDR2 are SGHNT and YENEEA. The CDR3 length is 15 residues. The CDR3 DNA reads TGTGCCAGCAGCTTAGGGGACATATACCAAGAGACCCAGTACTTC. This encodes CASSLGDIYQETQYF.